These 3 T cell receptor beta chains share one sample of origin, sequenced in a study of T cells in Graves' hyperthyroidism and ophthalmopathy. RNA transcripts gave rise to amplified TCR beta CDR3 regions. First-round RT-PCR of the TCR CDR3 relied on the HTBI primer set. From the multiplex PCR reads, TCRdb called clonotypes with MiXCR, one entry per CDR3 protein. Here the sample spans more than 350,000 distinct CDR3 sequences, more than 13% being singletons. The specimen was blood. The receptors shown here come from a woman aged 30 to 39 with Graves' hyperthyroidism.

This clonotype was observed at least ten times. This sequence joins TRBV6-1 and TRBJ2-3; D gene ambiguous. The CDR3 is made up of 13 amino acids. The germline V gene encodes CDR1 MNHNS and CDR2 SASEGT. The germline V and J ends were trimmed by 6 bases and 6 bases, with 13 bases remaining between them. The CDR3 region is CASRSSTWDTQYF. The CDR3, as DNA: TGTGCCAGCAGAAGTAGCACTTGGGATACGCAGTATTTT.

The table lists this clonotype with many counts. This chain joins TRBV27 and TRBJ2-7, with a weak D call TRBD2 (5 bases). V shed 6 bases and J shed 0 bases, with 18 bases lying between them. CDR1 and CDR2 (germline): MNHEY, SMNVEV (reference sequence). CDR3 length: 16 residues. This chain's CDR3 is CASRPLSVKSSYEQYF. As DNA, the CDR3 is TGTGCCAGCAGGCCCCTTAGCGTTAAGAGCTCCTACGAGCAGTACTTC.

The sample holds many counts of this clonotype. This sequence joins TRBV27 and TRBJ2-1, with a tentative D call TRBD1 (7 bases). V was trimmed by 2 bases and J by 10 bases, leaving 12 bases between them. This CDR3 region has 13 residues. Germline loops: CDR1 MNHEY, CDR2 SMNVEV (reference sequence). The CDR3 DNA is TGTGCCAGCAGTTTACTCCCAGGGGGGGAGCAGTTCTTC. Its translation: CASSLLPGGEQFF.